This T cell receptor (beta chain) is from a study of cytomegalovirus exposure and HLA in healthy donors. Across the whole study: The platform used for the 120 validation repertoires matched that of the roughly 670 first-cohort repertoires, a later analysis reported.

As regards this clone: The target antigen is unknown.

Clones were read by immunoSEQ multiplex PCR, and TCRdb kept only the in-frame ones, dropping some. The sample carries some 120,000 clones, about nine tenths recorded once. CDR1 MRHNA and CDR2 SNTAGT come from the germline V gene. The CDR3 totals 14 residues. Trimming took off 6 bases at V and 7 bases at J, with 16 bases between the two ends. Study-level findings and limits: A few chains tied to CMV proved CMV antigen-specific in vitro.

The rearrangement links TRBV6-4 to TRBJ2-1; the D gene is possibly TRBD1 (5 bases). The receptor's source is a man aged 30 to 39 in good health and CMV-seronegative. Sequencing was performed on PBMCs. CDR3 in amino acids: CASRGEGVWNEQFF. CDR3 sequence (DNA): TGTGCCAGCAGAGGGGAAGGGGTGTGGAATGAGCAGTTCTTC.